The TCR beta chain under discussion was sequenced for a study of T cells in Graves' hyperthyroidism and ophthalmopathy. Broader study findings: A median about 7 months before onset, the model predicted ophthalmopathy.

Authors of the study amplified TCR beta CDR3 regions from RNA transcripts. The HTBI primer set served for first-round RT-PCR of the TCR CDR3. From the multiplex PCR reads, TCRdb called clonotypes with MiXCR, one entry per CDR3 protein. The sample consists of fewer than 550,000 distinct CDR3 sequences, about a sixth of them appearing once. Clinical symptoms, serum thyroxine and TRAb, thyroid ultrasound and orbital computed tomography were used for the diagnoses. This clonotype was recorded many times. Antigen: not known. This receptor was identified in a young woman with Graves' hyperthyroidism. The material sequenced was blood.

This CDR3 reads CASSLVRQETQYF. The CDR3, as DNA: TGTGCCAGCAGCTTAGTCCGGCAAGAGACCCAGTACTTC. V gene TRBV7-6 combines with J gene TRBJ2-5; D gene unclear. Germline CDR1 and CDR2: SGHVS and FNYEAQ. Trimming cost V 1 base and J 2 bases, with 5 bases left between them. The CDR3 is 13 residues long.